One and the same sample provided the 4 T cell receptor beta chains below, sequenced in a study of Ad26.COV2.S vaccination and SARS-CoV-2 variants. Method: immunoSEQ multiplex PCR; TCRdb's copy keeps in-frame clones and lacks some. The data show some 350,000 clones, roughly nine tenths seen once. The sample consisted of peripheral blood, taken after recovery from COVID-19. The receptor source for this set is a human donor who had recovered from COVID-19.

V usage is TRBV19 and J usage is TRBJ2-7; tentatively, D is TRBD1 or TRBD2 (5 bases each). The CDR3 sequence is 14 residues long. V gave up 10 bases and J gave up 3 bases, with 19 bases separating them. Germline V gene sequence: CDR1 LNHDA, CDR2 SQIVND (reference sequence). As DNA, the CDR3 is TGTGCCACCTCGCTGGGGGACGGAGACTACGAGCAGTACTTC. Amino acids: CATSLGDGDYEQYF.

V gene TRBV5-1 combines with J gene TRBJ1-6; 7 bases fit TRBD1. The V segment lost 3 bases and the J segment 9 bases; nucleotides outside the gene matches: 18. CDR1 is SGHRS and CDR2 is YFSETQ in the germline V gene. The CDR3 length is 18 residues. The CDR3, as DNA: TGCGCCAGCAGCTCCGTCCCTACTTCGGCAGGGGGTGTTTCACCCCTCCACTTT. This sequence encodes CASSSVPTSAGGVSPLHF.

V is TRBV6-5 and J is TRBJ1-2; 7 bases are a match to TRBD1. Germline CDR1 is MNHEY and CDR2 is SVGAGI. The J segment lost 4 bases and the V segment lost 7 bases, leaving 6 bases of the junction unmatched. The CDR3 is 13 amino acids. For the CDR3, the DNA is TGTGCCAGCACATCCGACAGGGTCTATGGCTACACCTTC. The encoded protein is CASTSDRVYGYTF.

The V and J genes are TRBV19 and TRBJ1-6; D uncertain. Trimming left V 4 bases short and J 4 bases short, with 5 bases between. This CDR3 is built from 13 residues. Germline V gene lookup returns CDR1 LNHDA and CDR2 SQIVND (reference sequence). The CDR3 nucleotides read TGTGCCAGTAGTAGGGGTTATAATTCACCCCTCCACTTT. Its translation is CASSRGYNSPLHF. Filled out from reference TRBV19 and TRBJ1-6, the complete variable domain reads DGGITQSPKYLFRKEGQNVTLSCEQNLNHDAMYWYRQDPGQGLRLIYYSQIVNDFQKGDIAEGYSVSREKKESFPLTVTSAQKNPTAFYLCASSRGYNSPLHFGNGTRLTVT.